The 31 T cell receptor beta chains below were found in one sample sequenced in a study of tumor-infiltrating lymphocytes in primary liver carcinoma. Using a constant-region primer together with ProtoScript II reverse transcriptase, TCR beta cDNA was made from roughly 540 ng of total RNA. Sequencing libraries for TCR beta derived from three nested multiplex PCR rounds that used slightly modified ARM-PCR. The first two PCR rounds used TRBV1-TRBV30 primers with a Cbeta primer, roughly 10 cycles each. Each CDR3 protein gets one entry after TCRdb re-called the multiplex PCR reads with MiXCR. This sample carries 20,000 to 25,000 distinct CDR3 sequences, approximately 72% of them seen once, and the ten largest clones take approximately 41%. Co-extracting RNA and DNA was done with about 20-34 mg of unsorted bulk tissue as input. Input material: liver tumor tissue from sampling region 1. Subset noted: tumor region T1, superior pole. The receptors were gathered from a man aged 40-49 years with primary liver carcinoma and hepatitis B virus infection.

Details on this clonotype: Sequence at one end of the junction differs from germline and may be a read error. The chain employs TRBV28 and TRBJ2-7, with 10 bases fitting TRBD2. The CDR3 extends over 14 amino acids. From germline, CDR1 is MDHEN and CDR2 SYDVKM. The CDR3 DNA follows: TGTGCCAGCAGTGTCCTAGCGGGAGTTTACGATCAGTACTTC. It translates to CASSVLAGVYDQYF.

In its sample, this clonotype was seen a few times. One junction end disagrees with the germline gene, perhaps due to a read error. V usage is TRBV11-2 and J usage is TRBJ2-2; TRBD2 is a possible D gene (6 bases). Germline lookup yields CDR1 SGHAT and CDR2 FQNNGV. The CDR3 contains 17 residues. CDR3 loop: CANSLVLGGANTGELFF. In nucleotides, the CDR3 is TGTGCCAACAGTTTAGTATTAGGAGGGGCGAACACTGGGGAGCTGTTTTTT.

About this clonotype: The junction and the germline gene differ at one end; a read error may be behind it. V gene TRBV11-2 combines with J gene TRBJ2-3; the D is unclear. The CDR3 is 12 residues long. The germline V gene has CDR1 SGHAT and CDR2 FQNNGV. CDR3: CDSNASTDTQYF. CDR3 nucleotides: TGTGACAGCAACGCCAGCACAGATACACAGTATTTT.

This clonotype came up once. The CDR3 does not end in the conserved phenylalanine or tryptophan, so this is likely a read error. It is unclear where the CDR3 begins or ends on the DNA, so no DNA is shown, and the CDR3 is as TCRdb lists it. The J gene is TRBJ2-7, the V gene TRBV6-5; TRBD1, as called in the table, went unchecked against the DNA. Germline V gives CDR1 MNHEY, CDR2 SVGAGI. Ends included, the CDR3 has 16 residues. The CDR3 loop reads CASRPGQAASFYEQHI.

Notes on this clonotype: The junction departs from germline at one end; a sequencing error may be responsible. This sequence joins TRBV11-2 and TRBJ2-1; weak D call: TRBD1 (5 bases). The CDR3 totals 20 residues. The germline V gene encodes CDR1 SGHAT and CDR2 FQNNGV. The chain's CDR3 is CASSLGQLFRGRCAYNEQFF. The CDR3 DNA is TGTGCCAGCAGTTTAGGGCAGCTATTTAGGGGAAGGTGCGCCTACAATGAGCAGTTCTTC.

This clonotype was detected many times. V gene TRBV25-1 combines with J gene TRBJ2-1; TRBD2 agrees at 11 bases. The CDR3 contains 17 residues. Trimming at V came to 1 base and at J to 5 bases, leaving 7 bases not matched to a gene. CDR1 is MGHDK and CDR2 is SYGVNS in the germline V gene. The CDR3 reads CASSESTSGSLNNEQFF. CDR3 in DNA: TGTGCCAGCAGTGAATCAACTAGCGGGAGTCTCAACAATGAGCAGTTCTTC.

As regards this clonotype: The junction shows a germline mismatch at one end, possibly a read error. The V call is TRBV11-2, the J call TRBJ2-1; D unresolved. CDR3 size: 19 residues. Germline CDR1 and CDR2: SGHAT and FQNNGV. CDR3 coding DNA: TGTGCCAGCAGCTTAGATAGGCGATTCAGCGTGACCCTTTACAATGAGCACTTCTTC. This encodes CASSLDRRFSVTLYNEHFF.

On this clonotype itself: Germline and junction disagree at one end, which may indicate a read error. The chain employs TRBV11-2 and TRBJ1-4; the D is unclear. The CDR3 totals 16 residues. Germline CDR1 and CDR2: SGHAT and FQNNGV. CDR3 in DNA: TGTGCCATCAGCAAGACTACAGTAGGAACAAATGAAAAACTGTTTTTT. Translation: CAISKTTVGTNEKLFF. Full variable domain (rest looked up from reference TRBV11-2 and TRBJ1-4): EAGVAQSPRYKIIEKRQSVAFWCNPISGHATLYWYQQILGQGPKLLIQFQNNGVVDDSQLPKDRFSAERLKGVDSTLKIQPAKLEDSAVYLCAISKTTVGTNEKLFFGSGTQLSVL.

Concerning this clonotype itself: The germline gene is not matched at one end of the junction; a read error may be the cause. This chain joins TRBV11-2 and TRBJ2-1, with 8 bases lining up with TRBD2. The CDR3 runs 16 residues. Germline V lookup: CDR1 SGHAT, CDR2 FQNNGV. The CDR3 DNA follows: TGTGCCAGCAGCTCGGATATCGGACTAGCCATGGGTGAGCTGTTCTTC. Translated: CASSSDIGLAMGELFF.

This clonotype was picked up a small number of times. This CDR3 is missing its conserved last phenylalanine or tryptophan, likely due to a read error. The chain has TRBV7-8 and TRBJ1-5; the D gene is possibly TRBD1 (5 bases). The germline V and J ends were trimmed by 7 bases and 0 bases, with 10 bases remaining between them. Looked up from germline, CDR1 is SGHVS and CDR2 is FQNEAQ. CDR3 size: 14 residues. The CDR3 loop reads CASIDRNSNQPQHS. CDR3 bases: TGTGCCAGCATCGACAGAAATAGCAATCAGCCCCAGCATTCT.

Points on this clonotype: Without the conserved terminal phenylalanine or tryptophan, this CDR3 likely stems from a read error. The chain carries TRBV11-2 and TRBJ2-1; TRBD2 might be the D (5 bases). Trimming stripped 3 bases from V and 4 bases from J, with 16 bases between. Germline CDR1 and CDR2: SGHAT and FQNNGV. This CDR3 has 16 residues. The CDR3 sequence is CASSFTSAHLYNEQFS. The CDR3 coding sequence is TGTGCCAGCAGCTTTACTAGTGCCCATTTATACAATGAGCAGTTCTCC.

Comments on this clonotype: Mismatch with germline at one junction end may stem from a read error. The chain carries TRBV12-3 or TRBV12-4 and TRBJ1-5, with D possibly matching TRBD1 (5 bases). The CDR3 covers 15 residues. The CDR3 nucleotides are TGTACCAGCAGTTTTGGGCAGGGAAGCAATCGGCCCCAGCATTTT. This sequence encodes CTSSFGQGSNRPQHF.

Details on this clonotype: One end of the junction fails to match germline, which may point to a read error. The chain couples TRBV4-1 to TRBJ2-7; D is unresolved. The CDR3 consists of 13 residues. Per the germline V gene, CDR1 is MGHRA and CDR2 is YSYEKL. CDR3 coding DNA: TGCGCCGGCAGCCAAGGTCCGGTATACGAGCAGCACTTC. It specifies CAGSQGPVYEQHF.

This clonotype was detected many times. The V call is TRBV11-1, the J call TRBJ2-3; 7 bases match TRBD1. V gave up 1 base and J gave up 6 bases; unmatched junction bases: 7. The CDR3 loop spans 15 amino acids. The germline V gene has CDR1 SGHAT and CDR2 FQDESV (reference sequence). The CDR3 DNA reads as TGTGCCAGCAGCTTAGGAAGGGGGCGCGTGGATACGCAGTATTTT. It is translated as CASSLGRGRVDTQYF.

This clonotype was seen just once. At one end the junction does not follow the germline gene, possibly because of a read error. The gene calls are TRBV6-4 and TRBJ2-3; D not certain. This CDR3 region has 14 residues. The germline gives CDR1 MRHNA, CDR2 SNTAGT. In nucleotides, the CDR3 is TGTGCCAACAGTGACTCGGCTATCACAGATACGCAGTATTTT. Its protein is CANSDSAITDTQYF.

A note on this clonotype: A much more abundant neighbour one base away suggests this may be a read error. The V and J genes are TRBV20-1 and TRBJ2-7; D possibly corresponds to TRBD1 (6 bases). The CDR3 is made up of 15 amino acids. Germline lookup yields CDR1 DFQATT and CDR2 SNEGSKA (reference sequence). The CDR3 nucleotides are TGCAGTGCTAGAGATCCGACAGGCCCTCCTTACGAGGAGTACTTC. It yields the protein CSARDPTGPPYEEYF.

The CDR3 DNA follows: TGCGCCAGCAGGGATACTAACGGGAGTGTCGATGAGCAGTTCTTC. It is translated as CASRDTNGSVDEQFF. The chain is built from TRBV5-1 and TRBJ2-1; perhaps TRBD2 as D (6 bases). This CDR3 is 15 amino acids long. The V gene lost 5 bases and the J gene lost 8 bases, with 20 bases spanning the gap. CDR1 and CDR2 (germline): SGHRS, YFSETQ.

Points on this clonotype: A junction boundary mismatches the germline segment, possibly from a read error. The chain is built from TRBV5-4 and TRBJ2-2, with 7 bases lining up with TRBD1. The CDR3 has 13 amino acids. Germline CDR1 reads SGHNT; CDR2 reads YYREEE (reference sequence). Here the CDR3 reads CASRGMGTGDLFF. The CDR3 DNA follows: TGCGCCAGCAGGGGGATGGGGACCGGGGACCTGTTTTTT.

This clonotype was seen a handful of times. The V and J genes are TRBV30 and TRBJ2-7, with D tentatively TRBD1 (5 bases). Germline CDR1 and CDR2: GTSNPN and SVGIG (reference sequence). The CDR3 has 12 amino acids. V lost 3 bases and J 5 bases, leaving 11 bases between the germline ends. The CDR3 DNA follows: TGTGCCTGGAGCGTCAGGGTTCACGAGCAGTACTTC. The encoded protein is CAWSVRVHEQYF.

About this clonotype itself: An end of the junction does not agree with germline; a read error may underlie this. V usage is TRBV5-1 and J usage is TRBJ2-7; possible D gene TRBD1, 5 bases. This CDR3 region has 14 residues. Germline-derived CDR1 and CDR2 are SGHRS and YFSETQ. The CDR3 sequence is CASTLVVRDYEQYF. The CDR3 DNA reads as TGCGCTAGCACCTTGGTGGTCAGGGACTACGAGCAGTACTTC.

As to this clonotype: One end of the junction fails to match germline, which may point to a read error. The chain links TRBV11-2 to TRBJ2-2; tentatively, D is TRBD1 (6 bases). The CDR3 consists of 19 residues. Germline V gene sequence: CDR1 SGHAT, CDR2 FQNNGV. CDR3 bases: TGTGCCAGCAGCATTAGGACATGCGAACAGGGAATGAAGACCGAGGAGCTGTTTTTT. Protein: CASSIRTCEQGMKTEELFF.

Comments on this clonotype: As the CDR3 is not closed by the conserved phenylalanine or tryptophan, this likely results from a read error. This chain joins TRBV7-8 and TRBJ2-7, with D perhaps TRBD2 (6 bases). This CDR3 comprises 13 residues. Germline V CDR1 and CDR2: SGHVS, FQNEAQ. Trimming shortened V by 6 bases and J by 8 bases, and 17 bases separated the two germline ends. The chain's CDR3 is CASSNALGGKQYL. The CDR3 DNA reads TGTGCCAGCAGTAACGCTTTGGGAGGCAAGCAGTACCTC.

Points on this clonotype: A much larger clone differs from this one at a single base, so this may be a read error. The CDR3 reads CASSFPRVGDTQYF. CDR3 bases: TGTGCCAGCAGTTTCCCGAGAGTGGGAGATACGCAGTATTTT. V usage is TRBV6-6 and J usage is TRBJ2-3, with D unresolved. The V end lost 4 bases, the J end lost 5 bases, and 13 bases lay between the germline ends. Germline loops: CDR1 MNHNY, CDR2 SVGAGI (reference sequence). The CDR3 has 14 amino acids.

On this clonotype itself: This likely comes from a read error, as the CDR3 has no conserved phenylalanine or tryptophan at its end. The DNA for the CDR3 is TGTGCAAGCAGCCCCCAGCAGGAGGGATTGGGTGAGCAGTTCATC. It translates to CASSPQQEGLGEQFI. This chain connects TRBV11-2 to TRBJ2-1; a weak D match, TRBD2 (6 bases). The CDR3 contains 15 residues. Germline V gives CDR1 SGHAT, CDR2 FQNNGV.

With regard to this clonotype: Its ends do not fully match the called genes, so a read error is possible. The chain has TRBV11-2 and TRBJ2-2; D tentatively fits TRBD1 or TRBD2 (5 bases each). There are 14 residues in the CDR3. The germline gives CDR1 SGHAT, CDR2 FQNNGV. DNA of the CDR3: TGTGTCAGCAGCTTAATGGGGGTCACCGGGGAGCTGTCTTTT. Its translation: CVSSLMGVTGELSF.

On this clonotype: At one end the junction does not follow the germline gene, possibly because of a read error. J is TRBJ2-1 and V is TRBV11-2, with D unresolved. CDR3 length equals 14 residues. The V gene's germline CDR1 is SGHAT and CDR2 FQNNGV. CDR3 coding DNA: TGTACCAGCAGCTTATACCGGCTTGTTAGTGAGCAATTCTTC. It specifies CTSSLYRLVSEQFF.

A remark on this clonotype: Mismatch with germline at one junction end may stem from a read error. CDR3 loop: CASSLTRPALGKKEIQYF. CDR3 sequence (DNA): TGTGCCAGCAGCTTAACGAGGCCAGCCCTGGGAAAAAAAGAGATCCAGTACTTC. V gene TRBV11-2 combines with J gene TRBJ2-5; D remains ambiguous. The CDR3 sequence is 18 residues long. CDR1 is SGHAT, CDR2 FQNNGV, per germline.

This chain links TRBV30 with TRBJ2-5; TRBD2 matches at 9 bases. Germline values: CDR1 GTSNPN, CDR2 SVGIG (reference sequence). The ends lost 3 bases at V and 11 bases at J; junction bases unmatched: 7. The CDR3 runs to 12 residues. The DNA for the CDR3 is TGTGCCTGGAGGGCGGGAGGGCCGACGCAGTACTTC. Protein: CAWRAGGPTQYF. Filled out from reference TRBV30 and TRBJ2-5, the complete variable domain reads SQTIHQWPATLVQPVGSPLSLECTVEGTSNPNLYWYRQAAGRGLQLLFYSVGIGQISSEVPQNLSASRPQDRQFILSSKKLLLSDSGFYLCAWRAGGPTQYFGPGTRLLVL.

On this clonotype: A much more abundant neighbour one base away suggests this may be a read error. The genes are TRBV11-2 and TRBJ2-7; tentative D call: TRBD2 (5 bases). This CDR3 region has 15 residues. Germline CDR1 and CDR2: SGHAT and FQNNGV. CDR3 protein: CASSLAASSSCEQYF. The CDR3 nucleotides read TGTGCCAGCAGCTTGGCTGCGTCTAGCTCCTGCGAGCAGTACTTC.

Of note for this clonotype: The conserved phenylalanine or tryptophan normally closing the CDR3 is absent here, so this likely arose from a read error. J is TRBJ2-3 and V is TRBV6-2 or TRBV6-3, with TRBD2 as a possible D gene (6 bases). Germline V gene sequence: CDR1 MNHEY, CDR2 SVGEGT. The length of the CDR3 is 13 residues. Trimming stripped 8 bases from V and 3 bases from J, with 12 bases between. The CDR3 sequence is CASRRSGTDTQYS. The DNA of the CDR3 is TGTGCCAGCCGCCGGAGCGGGACAGATACGCAGTATTCT.

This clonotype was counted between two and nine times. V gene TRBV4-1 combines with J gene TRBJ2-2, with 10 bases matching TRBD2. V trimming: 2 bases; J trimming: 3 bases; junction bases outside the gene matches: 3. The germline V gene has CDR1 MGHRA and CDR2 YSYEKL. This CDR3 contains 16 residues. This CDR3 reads CASSQLAGVDTGELFF. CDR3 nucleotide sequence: TGCGCCAGCAGCCAACTAGCGGGAGTTGACACCGGGGAGCTGTTTTTT.